Shown below are 24 T cell receptor beta chains from a single sample sequenced in a study of blood T cell repertoires in COVID-19. Measured with immunoSEQ multiplex PCR; TCRdb has only the in-frame clones, and not every one. The data show hundreds of thousands of clones, roughly nine tenths seen once. The sequenced sample consisted of PBMCs or T cells enriched from blood (not recorded which). The receptors were sampled from a woman aged 55 to 70 who had recovered from COVID-19.

The gene calls are TRBV24-1 and TRBJ1-4, with D maybe TRBD1 (5 bases). CDR3 size: 16 residues. The ends were cut back, 3 bases at V and 3 bases at J, with 13 bases in the middle. Germline V gene lookup returns CDR1 KGHDR and CDR2 SFDVKD. Written as DNA, the CDR3 is TGTGCCACCAGTGATCCCGCGGGGCAGCCTAATGAAAAACTGTTTTTT. Translating it yields CATSDPAGQPNEKLFF.

This clone was detected only once. This sequence joins TRBV12-5 and TRBJ1-4, with 7 bases identical to TRBD1. J was trimmed by 7 bases and V by 5 bases; bases with no gene match: 7. Germline loops: CDR1 LGHNT, CDR2 FRNRAP. This CDR3 comprises 14 residues. CDR3 DNA sequence: TGTGCTAGTGGTCCCGGAGGGGGCGCTGAAAAACTGTTTTTT. Protein product: CASGPGGGAEKLFF.

This rearrangement joins TRBV24-1 to TRBJ1-1, with a possible D match to TRBD1 (6 bases). Germline V gene data show CDR1 as KGHDR and CDR2 as SFDVKD. There are 13 residues in the CDR3. The V gene lost 0 bases and the J gene lost 11 bases, with 12 bases spanning the gap. CDR3 nucleotide sequence: TGTGCCACCAGTGATTTGCCCACAGGGAAGGCTTTCTTT. Encoded protein: CATSDLPTGKAFF.

The chain employs TRBV5-4 and TRBJ1-2; no reliable D call. With 4 bases removed from V and 5 bases from J, the gap between germline ends came to 18 bases. The CDR3 has 15 residues. Germline V gives CDR1 SGHNT, CDR2 YYREEE (reference sequence). In DNA form, the CDR3 reads TGTGCCAGCAGCGTTATTGCCGGGGTTGTGTATGGCTACACCTTC. It yields the protein CASSVIAGVVYGYTF.

Here the CDR3 reads CASSYDGGGLYEQYV. CDR3 DNA sequence: TGTGCCAGCAGTTACGACGGCGGGGGGCTCTACGAGCAGTACGTC. The rearrangement uses TRBV6-5 and TRBJ2-7; TRBD2 matches at 8 bases. Germline lookup yields CDR1 MNHEY and CDR2 SVGAGI. CDR3 length: 15 amino acids. V lost 2 bases and J lost 3; bases outside the gene matches: 6.

This chain connects TRBV19 to TRBJ1-5, with D possibly TRBD1 on 6 matching bases. The V end was cut by 5 bases, the J end by 0 bases, with 20 bases between. CDR3 length: 18 amino acids. CDR1 LNHDA and CDR2 SQIVND come from the germline V gene (reference sequence). Here the CDR3 DNA reads TGTGCCAGTAGTGCTCAGGGGCCTTGGGTTTATAGCAATCAGCCCCAGCATTTT. Translation: CASSAQGPWVYSNQPQHF.

This chain joins TRBV5-5 and TRBJ2-2; 7 bases are a match to TRBD1. With 3 bases clipped from V and 5 bases from J, the junction kept 7 bases outside the gene matches. CDR1 and CDR2 from the germline V gene are SGHKS and YYEKEE (reference sequence). CDR3 size: 15 residues. The CDR3 spells CASSWTGGGTGELFF. CDR3 in DNA: TGTGCCAGCAGCTGGACAGGTGGGGGTACCGGGGAGCTGTTTTTT. The whole variable domain, remainder taken from reference TRBV5-5 and TRBJ2-2, is DAGVTQSPTHLIKTRGQQVTLRCSPISGHKSVSWYQQVLGQGPQFIFQYYEKEERGRGNFPDRFSARQFPNYSSELNVNALLLGDSALYLCASSWTGGGTGELFFGEGSRLTVL.

The chain has TRBV13 and TRBJ2-7, with D unclear. Germline CDR1 reads PRHDT; CDR2 reads FYEKMQ (reference sequence). The V and J ends lost 3 bases and 2 bases respectively, with 5 bases between them. CDR3 length: 12 amino acids. For the CDR3, the DNA is TGTGCCAGCAGCTTTCGTCCCTACGAGCAGTACTTC. Protein sequence: CASSFRPYEQYF.

The chain has TRBV5-5 and TRBJ1-1; perhaps TRBD1 as D (5 bases). Germline CDR1 reads SGHKS; CDR2 reads YYEKEE (reference sequence). V gave up 0 bases and J gave up 5 bases, with 11 bases separating them. There are 14 residues in the CDR3. This chain's CDR3 is CASSLAGDGTEAFF. In DNA form, the CDR3 reads TGTGCCAGCAGCTTGGCGGGGGATGGGACTGAAGCTTTCTTT.

The chain recombines TRBV4-2 with TRBJ1-5, with D possibly TRBD1 on 5 matching bases. Germline CDR1 LGHNA, CDR2 YNFKEQ. This CDR3 contains 15 residues. The V end was cut by 0 bases, the J end by 2 bases, with 8 bases between. The DNA of the CDR3 is TGTGCCAGCAGCCAAGAGGACATTGGCAATCAGCCCCAGCATTTT. It is translated as CASSQEDIGNQPQHF.

The rearrangement joins TRBV5-6 to TRBJ2-7; the D is unclear. Germline CDR1 SGHDT, CDR2 YYEEEE. The CDR3 has 14 amino acids. V lost 2 bases, J lost 0 bases, and 9 bases lay in between. CDR3 DNA: TGTGCCAGCAGCTTCTGGGCCCGCTCCTACGAGCAGTACTTC. Translation gives CASSFWARSYEQYF.

V gene TRBV30 combines with J gene TRBJ2-1; 12 nucleotides line up with TRBD2. Germline V gene sequence: CDR1 GTSNPN, CDR2 SVGIG (reference sequence). Trimming took 5 bases from V and 9 from J; bases not matched to a gene: 8. The CDR3 covers 14 residues. Here the CDR3 DNA reads TGTGCCTGGGAGGCTAGCGGGGGGGCAGTTGAGCAGTTCTTC. This sequence encodes CAWEASGGAVEQFF.

V usage is TRBV7-2 and J usage is TRBJ2-5; 11 bases line up with TRBD2. The germline CDR1 and CDR2 sequences are SGHTA and FQGNSA. With V trimmed by 3 bases and J by 1 base, 10 bases remained unmatched. The CDR3 is 18 amino acids. The CDR3 reads CASSFESSGGPRQETQYF. The CDR3 DNA reads TGTGCCAGCAGCTTTGAGTCTAGCGGGGGGCCACGCCAAGAGACCCAGTACTTC.

This chain uses TRBV6-6 with TRBJ1-1, with 7 bases fitting TRBD1. Germline lookup yields CDR1 MNHNY and CDR2 SVGAGI (reference sequence). The J segment lost 6 bases and the V segment lost 4 bases, leaving 2 bases of the junction unmatched. The CDR3 contains 12 residues. Written as DNA, the CDR3 is TGTGCCAGCAGTTGGACAGGTCCTGAAGCTTTCTTT. It specifies CASSWTGPEAFF.

CDR3 loop: CAWSPFLRVLGDTQYF. The CDR3, as DNA: TGTGCCTGGAGTCCCTTTTTACGGGTATTAGGAGATACGCAGTATTTT. The V and J genes are TRBV30 and TRBJ2-3; D uncertain. Trimming pared 2 bases from V and 5 bases from J, leaving 20 bases between. Germline V CDR1 and CDR2: GTSNPN, SVGIG (reference sequence). This CDR3 is built from 16 residues. The whole variable domain, remainder taken from reference TRBV30 and TRBJ2-3, is SQTIHQWPATLVQPVGSPLSLECTVEGTSNPNLYWYRQAAGRGLQLLFYSVGIGQISSEVPQNLSASRPQDRQFILSSKKLLLSDSGFYLCAWSPFLRVLGDTQYFGPGTRLTVL.

This chain connects TRBV2 to TRBJ2-6; perhaps TRBD1 as D (9 bases). CDR1 is SNHLY, CDR2 FYNNEI, per germline. The CDR3 spans 17 residues. V lost 11 bases to trimming and J lost 1 base, with 21 bases between them. The CDR3 DNA reads TGTGCCGTCCGGGAGGGACAGGGACTTTCTGGGGCCAACGTCCTGACTTTC. Protein sequence: CAVREGQGLSGANVLTF.

The rearrangement uses TRBV2 and TRBJ1-4; weak D call: TRBD1 (5 bases). V was shortened by 6 bases and J by 0 bases, with 11 bases between the two germline ends. The CDR3 extends over 15 amino acids. Germline-derived CDR1 and CDR2 are SNHLY and FYNNEI. The DNA of the CDR3 is TGTGCCAGCAGAGGGGAAGCAGCAACTAATGAAAAACTGTTTTTT. This sequence encodes CASRGEAATNEKLFF.

The V call is TRBV25-1, the J call TRBJ1-2; 8 nucleotides match TRBD1. V gave up 4 bases and J gave up 4 bases; unmatched junction bases: 5. The CDR3 extends over 14 amino acids. Germline V gives CDR1 MGHDK, CDR2 SYGVNS. CDR3 bases: TGTGCCAGCAGTGGCCCCGACAGGGGCTATGGCTACACCTTC. Translated: CASSGPDRGYGYTF.

The chain carries TRBV27 and TRBJ1-1, with a tentative D call TRBD1 (5 bases). The germline gives CDR1 MNHEY, CDR2 SMNVEV (reference sequence). The CDR3 runs to 17 residues. V lost 1 base, J lost 4 bases, and 19 bases lay in between. The CDR3 reads CASSLLGRGGRGTEAFF. In nucleotides, the CDR3 is TGTGCCAGCAGTTTATTGGGGCGGGGAGGTCGGGGCACTGAAGCTTTCTTT.

V is TRBV2 and J is TRBJ1-6; D is uncertain. The CDR3 is 17 amino acids. Germline assignment: CDR1 SNHLY and CDR2 FYNNEI. Trimming cost V 2 bases and J 0 bases, with 11 bases left between them. CDR3 protein: CASSERAGSSYNSPLHF. CDR3 DNA: TGTGCCAGCAGTGAACGGGCCGGGAGCTCCTATAATTCACCCCTCCACTTT.

The chain combines TRBV3-1 (or the pseudogene TRBV3-2) with TRBJ1-2, with D perhaps TRBD1 (5 bases). Germline V gene data show CDR1 as LGHDT and CDR2 as YNNKEL (reference sequence). This CDR3 spans 22 amino acids. V was shortened by 4 bases and J by 3 bases, with 36 bases between the two germline ends. CDR3 bases: TGTGCCAGCAGCCCCCTTATCGAGCAGCCCAGGGCCCAGTCTTTATACGACTATGGCTACACCTTC. Translated, it gives CASSPLIEQPRAQSLYDYGYTF.

V is TRBV25-1 and J is TRBJ2-3; TRBD2 agrees at 9 bases. Per germline, CDR1 MGHDK and CDR2 SYGVNS. The trim removed 6 bases at V and 4 bases at J, leaving 8 bases unmatched. The CDR3 runs 15 residues. CDR3 region: CASRWGLASSDTQYF. DNA for the CDR3: TGTGCCAGCAGGTGGGGACTAGCTTCCTCAGATACGCAGTATTTT.

V usage is TRBV20-1 and J usage is TRBJ1-2; 10 bases are shared with TRBD1. This CDR3 comprises 11 residues. The junction had 4 bases not matched to a gene; V was cut back by 7 bases and J by 8 bases. Germline V gives CDR1 DFQATT, CDR2 SNEGSKA (reference sequence). For the CDR3, the DNA is TGCAGTGGGACAGGGGGGGACGGCTACACCTTC. It translates to CSGTGGDGYTF.

The chain combines TRBV5-1 with TRBJ1-1, with 9 bases fitting TRBD1. This CDR3 is built from 17 residues. Germline values: CDR1 SGHRS, CDR2 YFSETQ. Trimming at V came to 4 bases and at J to 1 base, leaving 11 bases not matched to a gene. CDR3 loop: CASSGTPGQGGNTEAFF. CDR3 DNA sequence: TGCGCCAGCAGCGGGACACCGGGACAGGGAGGGAACACTGAAGCTTTCTTT. Looking up the rest from reference TRBV5-1 and TRBJ1-1 gives the full variable domain: KAGVTQTPRYLIKTRGQQVTLSCSPISGHRSVSWYQQTPGQGLQFLFEYFSETQRNKGNFPGRFSGRQFSNSRSEMNVSTLELGDSALYLCASSGTPGQGGNTEAFFGQGTRLTVV.